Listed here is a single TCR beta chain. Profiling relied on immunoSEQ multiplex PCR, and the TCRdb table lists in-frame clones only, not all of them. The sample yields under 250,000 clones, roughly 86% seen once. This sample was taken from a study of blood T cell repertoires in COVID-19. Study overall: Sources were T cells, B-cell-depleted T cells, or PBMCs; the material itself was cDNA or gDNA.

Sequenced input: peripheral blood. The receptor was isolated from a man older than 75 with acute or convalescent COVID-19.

CDR3 amino acids: CASSSFQAGHEQFF. Written as DNA, the CDR3 is TGTGCCAGCAGCTCTTTTCAAGCGGGCCATGAGCAGTTCTTC. The rearrangement links TRBV7-9 to TRBJ2-1; the D gene is possibly TRBD2 (6 bases). Germline CDR1 and CDR2: SEHNR and FQNEAQ (reference sequence). Deletions cut 4 bases from V and 8 bases from J, with 15 bases between. The CDR3 totals 14 residues.